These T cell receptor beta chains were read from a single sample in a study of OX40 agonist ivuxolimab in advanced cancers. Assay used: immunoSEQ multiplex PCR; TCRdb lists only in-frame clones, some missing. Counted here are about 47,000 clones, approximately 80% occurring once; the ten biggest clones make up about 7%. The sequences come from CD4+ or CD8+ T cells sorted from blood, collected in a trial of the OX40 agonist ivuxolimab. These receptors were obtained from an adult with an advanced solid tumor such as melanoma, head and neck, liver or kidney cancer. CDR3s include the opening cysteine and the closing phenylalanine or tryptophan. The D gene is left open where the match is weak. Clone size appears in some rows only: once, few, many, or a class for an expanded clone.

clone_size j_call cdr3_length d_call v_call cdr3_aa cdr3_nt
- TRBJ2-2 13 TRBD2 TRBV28 CASRLAGVEELFF TGTGCCAGCAGACTAGCGGGAGTGGAGGAGCTGTTTTTT
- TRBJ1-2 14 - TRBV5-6 CASSLNSPNYGYTF TGTGCCAGCAGCTTAAACAGTCCTAACTATGGCTACACCTTC
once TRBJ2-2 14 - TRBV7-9 CASSYRTHTGELFF TGTGCCAGCAGCTATCGGACACACACCGGGGAGCTGTTTTTT
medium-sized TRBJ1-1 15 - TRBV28 CASRDPTLGDTEAFF TGTGCCAGCAGAGACCCAACCCTTGGGGACACTGAAGCTTTCTTT
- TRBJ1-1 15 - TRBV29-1 CSVVSTGGFWTEAFF TGCAGCGTCGTCTCGACTGGGGGTTTTTGGACTGAAGCTTTCTTT
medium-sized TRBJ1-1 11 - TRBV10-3 CAISEQTEAFF TGTGCCATCAGTGAACAGACTGAAGCTTTCTTT
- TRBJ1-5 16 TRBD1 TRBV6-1 CASSADRGSFNQPQHF TGTGCCAGCAGTGCCGACAGGGGGTCATTCAATCAGCCCCAGCATTTT
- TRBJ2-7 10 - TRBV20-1 CSALWGEQYF TGCAGTGCTCTGTGGGGCGAGCAGTACTTC
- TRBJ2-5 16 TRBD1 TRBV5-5 CASSSSQGGPQETQYF TGTGCCAGCAGCTCATCACAGGGGGGTCCCCAAGAGACCCAGTACTTC
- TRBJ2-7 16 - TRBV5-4 CASSLELDLDYYEQYF TGTGCCAGCAGCTTGGAATTGGATCTGGACTACTACGAGCAGTACTTC
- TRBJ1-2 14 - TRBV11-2 CASSTTEDNYGYTF TGTGCCAGCAGCACGACAGAAGATAACTATGGCTACACCTTC
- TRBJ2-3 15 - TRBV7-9 CASSPRGTSTDTQYF TGTGCCAGCAGTCCCCGTGGGACTAGCACAGATACGCAGTATTTT
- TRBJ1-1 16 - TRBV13 CASSLAAERMNTEAFF TGTGCCAGCAGCTTGGCCGCGGAACGTATGAACACTGAAGCTTTCTTT
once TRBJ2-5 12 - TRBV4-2 CASSQDQETQYF TGTGCCAGCAGCCAAGATCAAGAGACCCAGTACTTC
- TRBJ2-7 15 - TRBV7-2 CASSLAGRSSYEQYF TGTGCCAGCAGCTTAGCTGGGAGGTCCTCCTACGAGCAGTACTTC
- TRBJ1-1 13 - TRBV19 CASSATENTEAFF TGTGCCAGTAGTGCCACAGAGAACACTGAAGCTTTCTTT
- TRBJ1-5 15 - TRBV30 CAGSGGGPGGQPQHF TGTGCCGGGAGTGGGGGGGGGCCCGGGGGACAGCCCCAGCATTTT
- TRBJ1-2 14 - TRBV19 CASSSPSGPPGYTF TGTGCCAGTAGTTCCCCATCAGGGCCACCTGGCTACACCTTC
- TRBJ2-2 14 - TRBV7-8 CASSLGGNTGELFF TGTGCCAGCAGCTTAGGCGGGAACACCGGGGAGCTGTTTTTT
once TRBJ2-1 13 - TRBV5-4 CASSLWDYNEQFF TGTGCCAGCAGCTTGTGGGACTACAATGAGCAGTTCTTC
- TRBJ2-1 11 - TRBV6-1 CASSEGIVEFF TGTGCCAGCAGTGAAGGGATTGTAGAGTTCTTC
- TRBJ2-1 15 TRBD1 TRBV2 CASSGTVYSYNEQFF TGTGCCAGCAGCGGGACAGTATACTCCTACAATGAGCAGTTCTTC
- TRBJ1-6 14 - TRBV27 CASSLGPYNSPLHF TGTGCCAGCAGTTTAGGACCATATAATTCACCCCTCCACTTT
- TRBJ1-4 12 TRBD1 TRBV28 CATEGQAEKLFF TGTGCCACCGAAGGACAGGCTGAAAAACTGTTTTTT
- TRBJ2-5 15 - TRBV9 CASSEGAGGLETQYF TGTGCCAGCAGCGAGGGGGCGGGGGGCCTGGAGACCCAGTACTTC
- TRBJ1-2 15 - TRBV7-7 CASSFGSRADYGYTF TGTGCCAGCAGCTTCGGTTCCCGGGCGGATTATGGCTACACCTTC
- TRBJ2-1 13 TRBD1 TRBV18 CASSRGQGDEQFF TGTGCCAGCTCACGCGGACAGGGTGATGAGCAGTTCTTC
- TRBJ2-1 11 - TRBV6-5 CASSYWNEQFF TGTGCCAGCAGTTATTGGAATGAGCAGTTCTTC
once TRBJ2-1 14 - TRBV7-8 CASSLAEFYNEQFF TGTGCCAGCAGCTTAGCAGAGTTCTACAATGAGCAGTTCTTC
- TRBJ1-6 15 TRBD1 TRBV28 CASSIGQGGFSPLHF TGTGCCAGCAGTATCGGACAGGGGGGCTTTTCACCCCTCCACTTT
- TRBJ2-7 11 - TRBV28 CASKEGFEQYF TGTGCCAGCAAAGAAGGGTTCGAGCAGTACTTC
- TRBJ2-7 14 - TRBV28 CASSARTASYEQYF TGTGCCAGCAGTGCCCGGACAGCTTCCTACGAGCAGTACTTC
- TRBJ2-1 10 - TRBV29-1 CSVERREEFF TGCAGCGTTGAACGGAGAGAGGAGTTCTTC
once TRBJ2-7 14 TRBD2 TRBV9 CASSDRDYPYEQYF TGTGCCAGCAGCGATCGGGACTACCCCTACGAGCAGTACTTC
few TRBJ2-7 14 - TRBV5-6 CASSLSSQTYEQYF TGTGCCAGCAGCTTGTCGTCCCAGACCTACGAGCAGTACTTC
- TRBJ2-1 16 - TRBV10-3 CAISESEPGGYNEQFF TGTGCCATCAGTGAGTCGGAACCCGGCGGCTACAATGAGCAGTTCTTC
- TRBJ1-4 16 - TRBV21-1 CASSKGTLGTNEKLFF TGTGCCAGCAGCAAAGGGACCTTGGGAACTAATGAAAAACTGTTTTTT